The clone carrying this T cell receptor beta chain was recorded many times. Its antigen remains unidentified. The data originate from a study of T cell repertoires in cytomegalovirus infection. Overall study: CMV infection and matching HLA type were both indicated by public TCR beta signatures.

CDR1 and CDR2 (germline): SEHNR, FQNEAQ (reference sequence). This CDR3 comprises 15 residues. V shed 6 bases and J 5 bases; nucleotides not matched to a gene: 11. Overall study findings and caveats: Summed frequency of shared TCR beta families picked out CMV carriers who also had the relevant HLA. CMV-specific TCR beta clonotypes restricted by HLA-C were the ones dominating the ex vivo response.

MiXCR, applied by TCRdb to the reads, yields one record per CDR3 protein. Altogether under 350,000 distinct CDR3 sequences are present, approximately 9.5% being singletons, with the ten largest covering around 4.5%. The chain has TRBV7-9 and TRBJ2-5, with 8 bases aligning to TRBD2. Source material: PBMCs. The sequence derives from a human donor in good health (CMV status not recorded). Some clones in this sample may be carry-over from other donors' samples. CDR3 protein: CASRAAGATGETQYF. The CDR3 DNA reads as TGTGCCAGCAGAGCAGCGGGGGCCACGGGGGAGACCCAGTACTTC.